The 19 T cell receptor beta chains below come from one sample, sequenced in a study of cytomegalovirus exposure and HLA in healthy donors. Method: immunoSEQ multiplex PCR; TCRdb's copy keeps in-frame clones and lacks some. The repertoire consists of fewer than 85,000 clones, with 80% to 90% occurring once and the leading ten covering 3.5% to 4%. Sequences were obtained from PBMCs. The receptor source for this set is a woman aged 18-35 years in good health and CMV-seropositive.

This chain links TRBV19 with TRBJ2-1, with 13 nucleotides matching TRBD2. The V and J ends lost 5 bases and 9 bases, in that order; junction bases with no gene match: 7. The CDR3 is 15 amino acids. The germline gives CDR1 LNHDA, CDR2 SQIVND (reference sequence). CDR3 in amino acids: CASSQGTSGETEQFF. CDR3 DNA sequence: TGTGCCAGTAGTCAGGGGACTAGCGGGGAGACTGAGCAGTTCTTC.

The rearrangement links TRBV4-3 to TRBJ1-2; the D is unclear. This CDR3 is 16 amino acids long. Trimming shortened V by 8 bases and J by 1 base, and 20 bases separated the two germline ends. Germline-derived CDR1 and CDR2 are LGHNA and YSLEER. The CDR3 loop reads CASAPNNRNFNYGYTF. DNA of the CDR3: TGCGCCAGCGCCCCAAACAACAGAAATTTTAACTATGGCTACACCTTC.

The rearrangement joins TRBV30 to TRBJ2-2, with D tentatively TRBD2 (6 bases). The germline V and J ends were trimmed by 0 bases and 3 bases, with 26 bases remaining between them. Per germline, CDR1 GTSNPN and CDR2 SVGIG (reference sequence). The CDR3 is 20 amino acids. The CDR3 sequence: CAWSVPRWSGPRSYTGELFF. The DNA of the CDR3 is TGTGCCTGGAGTGTCCCCCGGTGGAGCGGGCCTAGGAGTTACACCGGGGAGCTGTTTTTT.

The chain carries TRBV19 and TRBJ1-3; no definite D call. This CDR3 is built from 11 residues. Germline lookup yields CDR1 LNHDA and CDR2 SQIVND (reference sequence). The V and J ends lost 5 bases and 4 bases respectively, with 3 bases between them. This CDR3 is CASSPGNTIYF. CDR3 in DNA: TGTGCCAGTAGTCCAGGAAACACCATATATTTT.

This chain links TRBV6-1 with TRBJ2-1; 8 bases align to TRBD1. The length of the CDR3 is 17 residues. Germline V CDR1 and CDR2: MNHNS, SASEGT. The trim removed 1 base at V and 9 bases at J, leaving 14 bases unmatched. The CDR3 sequence: CASSEGQGMVYLGEQFF. For the CDR3, the DNA is TGTGCCAGCAGTGAAGGACAGGGGATGGTATATCTCGGTGAGCAGTTCTTC.

The J gene is TRBJ1-1, the V gene TRBV30, with 7 bases that match TRBD1. The germline V gene has CDR1 GTSNPN and CDR2 SVGIG (reference sequence). CDR3 size: 14 residues. V trimming: 0 bases; J trimming: 7 bases; junction bases outside the gene matches: 8. This CDR3 reads CAWSVLTQGDEAFF. CDR3 sequence (DNA): TGTGCCTGGAGTGTACTAACGCAGGGGGATGAAGCTTTCTTT.

The chain carries TRBV13 and TRBJ1-5; no firm D call. V shed 4 bases and J shed 7 bases, with 17 bases lying between them. CDR3 length equals 15 residues. From germline, CDR1 is PRHDT and CDR2 FYEKMQ (reference sequence). The CDR3 sequence: CASSYSAGKEQPQHF. CDR3 in DNA: TGTGCCAGCAGCTATTCTGCGGGTAAAGAGCAGCCCCAGCATTTT.

The J gene is TRBJ2-2, the V gene TRBV5-1; TRBD1 matches 9 bases. The V and J ends lost 1 base and 0 bases, in that order; junction bases with no gene match: 4. The germline V gene encodes CDR1 SGHRS and CDR2 YFSETQ. CDR3 length: 17 amino acids. CDR3 sequence reads: CASSLFRTGANTGELFF. In DNA form, the CDR3 reads TGCGCCAGCAGCTTGTTTAGGACAGGGGCGAACACCGGGGAGCTGTTTTTT.

The V call is TRBV4-1, the J call TRBJ2-3; 9 bases are shared with TRBD2. Trimming removed 1 base from V and 0 bases from J; junction bases left unmatched: 8. Germline V lookup: CDR1 MGHRA, CDR2 YSYEKL. This CDR3 spans 18 amino acids. CDR3 protein: CASSQAIGLAISTDTQYF. The DNA of the CDR3 is TGCGCCAGCAGCCAAGCCATCGGACTAGCGATCAGCACAGATACGCAGTATTTT.

This chain uses TRBV28 with TRBJ2-7; 8 nucleotides agree with TRBD2. Per the germline V gene, CDR1 is MDHEN and CDR2 is SYDVKM. V dropped 7 bases and J dropped 2; count of bases not matched to a gene: 10. The CDR3 has 15 amino acids. In DNA, the CDR3 is TGTGCCAGCAACCGACTAGCGTCATTCCCCTACGAGCAGTACTTC. As protein: CASNRLASFPYEQYF.

The gene calls are TRBV2 and TRBJ2-7; TRBD2 matches 12 bases. This CDR3 is built from 14 residues. V was pared by 5 bases and J by 4 bases, with 3 bases of the junction left unmatched. Germline V lookup: CDR1 SNHLY, CDR2 FYNNEI. Here the CDR3 DNA reads TGTGCCAGCAGTAGGACTAGCGGGATGTACGAGCAGTACTTC. Translating gives CASSRTSGMYEQYF.

The V gene is TRBV2, the J gene TRBJ1-1; D uncertain. The V gene lost 9 bases and the J gene lost 4 bases, with 21 bases spanning the gap. Germline V gene data show CDR1 as SNHLY and CDR2 as FYNNEI. The CDR3 length is 15 residues. CDR3 loop: CASSGRGMMGTEAFF. The CDR3 DNA reads TGTGCCAGTTCGGGAAGAGGGATGATGGGCACTGAAGCTTTCTTT.

The rearrangement joins TRBV2 to TRBJ1-5; D remains unclear. Trimming stripped 1 base from V and 0 bases from J, with 7 bases between. The V gene's germline CDR1 is SNHLY and CDR2 FYNNEI. The CDR3 contains 15 residues. The CDR3 region is CASSEDSYSNQPQHF. Here the CDR3 DNA reads TGTGCCAGCAGTGAAGACAGCTATAGCAATCAGCCCCAGCATTTT.

This sequence joins TRBV30 and TRBJ2-3; D is perhaps TRBD2 (5 bases). The CDR3 has 16 amino acids. From germline, CDR1 is GTSNPN and CDR2 SVGIG (reference sequence). Between the trimmed V and J ends, which lost 3 bases and 3 bases, there was a span of 19 bases. This CDR3 is CAWRLMLRGITDTQYF. The CDR3 DNA reads TGTGCCTGGAGGTTAATGCTCCGGGGAATTACAGATACGCAGTATTTT.

V is TRBV7-9 and J is TRBJ2-7; 7 nucleotides agree with TRBD2. V was clipped by 5 bases and J by 5 bases; unmatched bases: 9. Germline loops: CDR1 SEHNR, CDR2 FQNEAQ (reference sequence). The CDR3 contains 14 residues. CDR3 bases: TGTGCCAGCAGCAAAGGACTAGAATCTGACGAGCAGTACTTC. This codes for CASSKGLESDEQYF.

The chain couples TRBV9 to TRBJ2-3, with no clear D. With 0 bases removed from V and 8 bases from J, the gap between germline ends came to 7 bases. Germline V gene data show CDR1 as SGDLS and CDR2 as YYNGEE. CDR3 length: 12 amino acids. The CDR3 is CASSVDTGTQYF. CDR3 DNA: TGTGCCAGCAGCGTAGATACCGGTACGCAGTATTTT.

CDR3 region: CASSSGTGSTTQETQYF. The CDR3 coding sequence is TGTGCCAGCAGTTCCGGGACAGGTTCCACAACCCAAGAGACCCAGTACTTC. This chain joins TRBV28 and TRBJ2-5; 8 bases align to TRBD1. V lost 4 bases, J lost 1 base, and 11 bases stayed unmatched. Germline loops: CDR1 MDHEN, CDR2 SYDVKM. The CDR3 spans 17 residues.

The chain couples TRBV7-2 to TRBJ1-4; unclear D gene. Germline loops: CDR1 SGHTA, CDR2 FQGNSA. V dropped 2 bases and J dropped 8 bases, with 9 bases sitting between them. The CDR3 sequence is 13 residues long. The CDR3 protein is CASSLRREEKLFF. The DNA of the CDR3 is TGTGCCAGCAGCTTACGGAGGGAAGAAAAACTGTTTTTT.

This chain joins TRBV30 and TRBJ2-7, with TRBD1 identical over 7 bases. Germline V gene sequence: CDR1 GTSNPN, CDR2 SVGIG (reference sequence). The CDR3 covers 14 residues. V trimming: 1 base; J trimming: 1 base; junction bases outside the gene matches: 4. CDR3 region: CAWSDHRGSYEQYF. As DNA, the CDR3 is TGTGCCTGGAGTGACCACAGGGGTTCCTACGAGCAGTACTTC.